This T cell receptor beta chain is from a study of PD-L1 blockade in urothelial cancer. Clones were sequenced by immunoSEQ multiplex PCR, and TCRdb holds only the in-frame ones, with some missing. The sample carries about 76,000 clones, roughly 88% recorded once. The time point here: pretreatment peripheral blood. Looked up from germline, CDR1 is LNHNV and CDR2 is YYDKDF (reference sequence). The CDR3 extends over 14 amino acids. V was cut by 6 bases and J by 1 base, with 11 bases left in between. The sequencing used PBMCs, collected around atezolizumab (anti-PD-L1) treatment. The rearrangement joins TRBV15 to TRBJ2-3, with D perhaps TRBD2 (6 bases). This TCR came from a man between 65 and 79 years old with urothelial cancer. The DNA for the CDR3 is TGTGCCACCAGGCGGGACCGTCGCACAGATACGCAGTATTTT. Translation gives CATRRDRRTDTQYF.